This TCR beta chain stems from a study of cytomegalovirus exposure and HLA in healthy donors. Study findings and constraints: Exclusion as indistinguishable affected some V segments, including TRBV6-2 and TRBV6-3. Accurate predictions that matched the HLA-A and HLA-B alleles of most subjects were reportedly made from TCR beta sequences.

V shed 5 bases, J shed 2 bases, and the junction held 5 bases outside the gene matches. Germline lookup yields CDR1 MDHEN and CDR2 SYDVKM. The length of the CDR3 is 14 residues. PCR used 60 Vbeta primers and 13 Jbeta primers. TCRdb's table, derived via immunoSEQ multiplex PCR, lists solely in-frame clones and lacks some. The sample shows about 64,000 clones, around four fifths of them seen only once. Worth noting for this clone: Its antigen remains unidentified.

Sequencing was carried out using PBMCs. The chain has TRBV28 and TRBJ1-2; 7 positions agree with TRBD1. The sequence was obtained from a male donor in good health and CMV-seropositive. CDR3 sequence: CASSGDSGNYGYTF. The CDR3 DNA is TGTGCCAGCAGTGGGGACAGCGGGAACTATGGCTACACCTTC.